The clone carrying this TCR beta chain was counted many times. Its specificity is unknown. The CDR3 spans 12 residues. The germline gives CDR1 DFQATT, CDR2 SNEGSKA (reference sequence). The ends were cut back, 0 bases at V and 10 bases at J, with 12 bases in the middle. These data belong to a study of T cells after yellow fever vaccination. Across the study: SMART-Seq v4 Ultra Low Input prepared the low-cell-number fractions. Study-level points and caveats: There was a possibility that FACS-sorted repertoires contained abundant clonotypes contaminating from the bulk population. Weaker, the secondary response had a peak occurring faster, on day 5 versus 15.

A 5'RACE template-switching step, the method used to make TCR cDNA, added a universal primer site and UMIs. TCRdb reprocessed the 5' RACE reads with MiXCR, giving one entry per CDR3 protein. The sample has about 140,000 distinct CDR3 sequences, over 7% seen once. The TCR was taken from a man aged 30-40 years who received the YFV17D yellow fever vaccine. Source: CD4+ T cells sorted from PBMCs, taken 5 days after the yellow fever booster vaccination. The chain carries TRBV20-1 and TRBJ1-1; D gene uncertain. The CDR3 spells CSARDDRIGAFF. CDR3 DNA: TGCAGTGCTAGAGACGATCGGATCGGAGCTTTCTTT.